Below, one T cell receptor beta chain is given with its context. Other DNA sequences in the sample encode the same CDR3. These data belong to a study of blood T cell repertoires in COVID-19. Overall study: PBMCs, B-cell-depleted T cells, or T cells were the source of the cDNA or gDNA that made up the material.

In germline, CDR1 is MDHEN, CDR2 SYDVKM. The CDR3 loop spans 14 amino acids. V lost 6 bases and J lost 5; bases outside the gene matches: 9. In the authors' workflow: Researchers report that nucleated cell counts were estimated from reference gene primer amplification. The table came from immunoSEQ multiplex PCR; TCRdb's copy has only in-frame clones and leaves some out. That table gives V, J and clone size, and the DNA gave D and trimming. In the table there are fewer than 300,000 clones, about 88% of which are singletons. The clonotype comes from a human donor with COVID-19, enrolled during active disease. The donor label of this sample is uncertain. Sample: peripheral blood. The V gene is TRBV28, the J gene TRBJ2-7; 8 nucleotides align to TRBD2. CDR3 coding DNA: TGTGCCAGCAGCTTTCCCGGGAGGGGAAACGAGCAGTACTTC. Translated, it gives CASSFPGRGNEQYF.